One sample yielded the 17 T cell receptor beta chains listed below, sequenced in a study of T cell responses to AZD1222 COVID-19 vaccine. TCRdb's copy holds only in-frame clones and misses some; the assay was immunoSEQ multiplex PCR. The sample consists of roughly 130,000 clones, about 90% of them appearing once. Specimen: peripheral blood, collected on day 0 of AZD1222 vaccination. The origin of the receptors is an adult in good health.

The chain employs TRBV5-4 and TRBJ2-7; D is undetermined. Trimming removed 4 bases from V and 2 bases from J, with 13 bases in between. This CDR3 comprises 14 residues. The germline CDR1 and CDR2 sequences are SGHNT and YYREEE (reference sequence). CDR3 sequence (DNA): TGTGCCAGCAGCAAAACACAGTGGCCCTACGAGCAGTACTTC. Translation gives CASSKTQWPYEQYF.

The rearrangement joins TRBV6-5 to TRBJ1-1, with D possibly TRBD1 on 6 matching bases. The CDR3 loop spans 16 amino acids. V dropped 6 bases and J dropped 4 bases, with 21 bases sitting between them. CDR1 MNHEY and CDR2 SVGAGI come from the germline V gene. CDR3 nucleotide sequence: TGTGCCAGCAGCTACCTAAAGGGGGGCAGGAGCACTGAAGCTTTCTTT. Residues: CASSYLKGGRSTEAFF.

The J gene is TRBJ1-1, the V gene TRBV19; D is ambiguous. V lost 8 bases, J lost 1 base, and 14 bases lay in between. The CDR3 covers 14 residues. In germline, CDR1 is LNHDA, CDR2 SQIVND (reference sequence). The CDR3 is CASRREGSNTEAFF. Here the CDR3 DNA reads TGTGCCAGTCGGAGAGAAGGGTCGAACACTGAAGCTTTCTTT.

The rearrangement joins TRBV7-2 to TRBJ1-3; D unclear. Germline CDR1 is SGHTA and CDR2 is FQGNSA. V lost 5 bases and J lost 1, with 12 bases in between. This CDR3 is 15 amino acids long. Here the CDR3 DNA reads TGTGCCAGCAGCCCCGGCCGGGGTTCTGGAAACACCATATATTTT. Its translation: CASSPGRGSGNTIYF.

CDR3 nucleotide sequence: TGCGCCAGCAGCCAGACAGGGACCTCTGGAAACACCATATATTTT. Its protein is CASSQTGTSGNTIYF. The chain combines TRBV5-1 with TRBJ1-3; 7 bases line up with TRBD1. Looked up from germline, CDR1 is SGHRS and CDR2 is YFSETQ. The J segment lost 0 bases and the V segment lost 4 bases, leaving 4 bases of the junction unmatched. CDR3 length equals 15 residues.

CDR3 in amino acids: CASSRGLGSPLHF. The CDR3 DNA reads TGTGCCAGCAGCCGGGGCCTGGGTTCACCCCTCCACTTT. The chain joins TRBV11-3 to TRBJ1-6; D may be TRBD1 (5 bases). Germline assignment: CDR1 SGHNT and CDR2 YENEEA. The CDR3 has 13 amino acids. V was shortened by 5 bases and J by 9 bases, with 11 bases between the two germline ends.

The table lists this clone with a count of one. V is TRBV15 and J is TRBJ2-7, with 12 positions matching TRBD2. Germline CDR1 reads LNHNV; CDR2 reads YYDKDF (reference sequence). Trimming took 1 base from V and 4 from J; bases not matched to a gene: 5. The CDR3 is 16 residues long. CDR3 in DNA: TGTGCCACCAGCAGAGGGCGACTAGCGGGGGATTACGAGCAGTACTTC. Its protein is CATSRGRLAGDYEQYF.

The V gene is TRBV10-3, the J gene TRBJ1-4; 11 bases align to TRBD1. The length of the CDR3 is 14 residues. V lost 10 bases to trimming and J lost 4 bases; unmatched junction nucleotides: 5. Germline-derived CDR1 and CDR2 are ENHRY and SYGVKD. CDR3 protein: CATGQGAGNEKLFF. Here the CDR3 DNA reads TGTGCCACCGGACAGGGGGCGGGTAATGAAAAACTGTTTTTT.

The chain uses TRBV10-2 and TRBJ2-2; the match to TRBD2 covers 12 bases. The CDR3 totals 13 residues. Unmatched junction bases numbered 3, after V lost 7 bases and J lost 9 bases. The germline V gene has CDR1 WSHSY and CDR2 SAAADI. DNA of the CDR3: TGCGCCAGCACTAGCGGGAGGGCCCGGGAGCTGTTTTTT. This encodes CASTSGRARELFF.

V usage is TRBV18 and J usage is TRBJ1-5; 7 positions agree with TRBD1. Trimming took 6 bases from V and 0 from J; bases not matched to a gene: 5. The CDR3 consists of 15 residues. The germline CDR1 and CDR2 sequences are KGHSH and LQKENI. For the CDR3, the DNA is TGTGCCAGCTCGGGGACAGCAAATAGCAATCAGCCCCAGCATTTT. It specifies CASSGTANSNQPQHF.

This clone was counted once. The chain employs TRBV6-5 and TRBJ1-1, with 7 bases identical to TRBD1. CDR3 size: 15 residues. V dropped 5 bases and J dropped 4; count of bases not matched to a gene: 10. The germline V gene has CDR1 MNHEY and CDR2 SVGAGI. The CDR3 DNA follows: TGTGCCAGCAGTCGCGGCGGAACAGGGGTCACTGAAGCTTTCTTT. It is translated as CASSRGGTGVTEAFF.

The J gene is TRBJ1-3, the V gene TRBV10-3, with 7 bases fitting TRBD1. Germline V gene lookup returns CDR1 ENHRY and CDR2 SYGVKD. The CDR3 consists of 14 residues. Germline trimming cut 4 bases from V and 2 bases from J; bases unmatched to any gene: 2. CDR3 sequence: CAISGQGAGNTIYF. The CDR3 coding sequence is TGTGCCATCAGTGGACAGGGTGCTGGAAACACCATATATTTT.

The count of this clone is one. The chain has TRBV6-5 and TRBJ1-1; D call uncertain. The V gene lost 5 bases and the J gene lost 4 bases, with 14 bases spanning the gap. The CDR3 runs 14 residues. The germline CDR1 and CDR2 sequences are MNHEY and SVGAGI. CDR3 protein: CASSMTGVSTEAFF. The CDR3, as DNA: TGTGCCAGCAGTATGACCGGGGTGAGCACTGAAGCTTTCTTT.

J is TRBJ1-1 and V is TRBV5-4, with D perhaps matching TRBD1 (5 bases). Trimming took off 0 bases at V and 4 bases at J, with 16 bases between the two ends. The CDR3 sequence is 16 residues long. The germline CDR1 and CDR2 sequences are SGHNT and YYREEE (reference sequence). The CDR3 here is CASSLAGTLRGTEAFF. As DNA, the CDR3 is TGTGCCAGCAGCTTGGCTGGGACCCTTCGGGGCACTGAAGCTTTCTTT.

This clone was counted a single time. The chain links TRBV6-6 to TRBJ1-2, with TRBD1 identical over 8 bases. This CDR3 has 14 amino acids. V gave up 5 bases and J gave up 1 base; unmatched junction bases: 3. Germline V gene lookup returns CDR1 MNHNY and CDR2 SVGAGI (reference sequence). The CDR3 nucleotides read TGTGCCAGCAGTAACGGACAGGGTAACTATGGCTACACCTTC. Protein product: CASSNGQGNYGYTF.

The table lists this clone with a count of one. This sequence joins TRBV12-3 or TRBV12-4 and TRBJ1-1, with D perhaps matching TRBD1 (6 bases). This CDR3 contains 13 residues. V was trimmed by 5 bases and J by 5 bases, leaving 12 bases between them. The CDR3 DNA reads TGTGCCAGCAGTAAACAGGGTAGGACTGAAGCTTTCTTT. This gives the protein CASSKQGRTEAFF.

This sequence joins TRBV12-3 or TRBV12-4 and TRBJ2-7, with D uncertain. V lost 5 bases, J lost 8 bases, and 7 bases lay in between. The CDR3 extends over 10 amino acids. The CDR3 bases are TGTGCCAGCAGTGGAGTACAGCAGTACTTC. Residues: CASSGVQQYF.